This is a list of T cell receptor beta chains from one sample in a study of beta chain features in type 1 diabetes. Data came from immunoSEQ multiplex PCR; TCRdb stores just in-frame clones and leaves some out. The sample has 450,000 to 600,000 clones, 30% seen once. Sequenced sample: naive CD4+ T cells from blood. These receptors all come from a man aged 18 to 30 in good health. Each CDR3 is given with its conserved first and last residue. D genes are given only for firm matches. Clone size is not always given. Where it is, it says once, few, many or a class for expanded clones.

v_call	j_call	d_call	clone_size	cdr3_aa	cdr3_nt
TRBV7-6	TRBJ2-7	NA	NA	CASSGSITQYF	TGTGCCAGCTCGGGCTCCATTACTCAGTACTTC
TRBV30	TRBJ1-4	NA	NA	CAWSVTRRGNEKLFF	TGTGCCTGGAGTGTCACGAGGAGGGGTAATGAAAAACTGTTTTTT
TRBV14	TRBJ2-1	NA	NA	CASSPGVEQFF	TGTGCCAGCAGCCCCGGGGTGGAGCAGTTCTTC
TRBV12-5	TRBJ2-1	NA	NA	CASGFKDEQFF	TGTGCTAGTGGTTTCAAGGACGAGCAGTTCTTC
TRBV15	TRBJ1-4	NA	few	CATRTPGRSEKLFF	TGTGCCACCAGAACACCTGGGAGGAGTGAAAAACTGTTTTTT
TRBV4-2	TRBJ2-1	NA	few	CASSHGGTGDEQFF	TGTGCCAGCAGCCATGGCGGGACGGGCGATGAGCAGTTCTTC
TRBV30	TRBJ1-2	NA	NA	CAWSVRFQGTNYGYTF	TGTGCCTGGAGTGTTAGGTTCCAGGGGACTAACTATGGCTACACCTTC
TRBV10-3	TRBJ2-7	TRBD2	few	CAIRSGGAGYEQYF	TGTGCCATCAGGTCCGGGGGGGCTGGTTACGAGCAGTACTTC
TRBV29-1	TRBJ1-2	NA	NA	CSVASGGLAGYTF	TGCAGCGTTGCGTCTGGGGGGTTAGCGGGCTACACCTTC
TRBV14	TRBJ2-5	NA	NA	CASSWGGFAETQYF	TGTGCCAGCAGCTGGGGGGGCTTCGCGGAGACCCAGTACTTC
TRBV7-9	TRBJ2-3	NA	few	CASSPRTITDTQYF	TGTGCCAGCAGCCCCCGAACTATCACAGATACGCAGTATTTT
TRBV7-2	TRBJ1-1	NA	NA	CASRLGGSTTEAFF	TGTGCCAGCAGACTTGGGGGCAGCACCACTGAAGCTTTCTTT
TRBV5-4	TRBJ2-5	TRBD2	few	CASSLASSGPQETQYF	TGTGCCAGCAGCTTGGCGTCTAGCGGGCCCCAAGAGACCCAGTACTTC
TRBV25-1	TRBJ2-3	NA	few	CASSDGSRTDTQYF	TGTGCCAGCAGTGACGGGAGTCGGACAGATACGCAGTATTTT
TRBV5-1	TRBJ2-1	TRBD2	NA	CASSSTGTRDEQFF	TGCGCCAGCAGTTCAACCGGGACTAGAGATGAGCAGTTCTTC
TRBV27	TRBJ2-7	TRBD2	few	CASSLSGRAHEQYF	TGTGCCAGCAGTTTAAGCGGGAGGGCCCACGAGCAGTACTTC
TRBV29-1	TRBJ1-4	NA	NA	CSVEVAGLNEKLFF	TGCAGCGTTGAGGTAGCTGGTCTTAATGAAAAACTGTTTTTT
TRBV29-1	TRBJ1-5	NA	NA	CSVEDRGQPQHF	TGCAGCGTTGAAGATCGAGGGCAGCCCCAGCATTTT
TRBV30	TRBJ1-5	NA	few	CAWSIHRGSNQPQHF	TGTGCCTGGAGTATCCACCGGGGGTCGAATCAGCCCCAGCATTTT
TRBV7-3	TRBJ2-1	NA	few	CASSLTQGFNEQFF	TGTGCCAGCAGCTTAACTCAAGGCTTTAATGAGCAGTTCTTC
TRBV28	TRBJ2-1	TRBD2	few	CASCGRAGYNEQFF	TGTGCCAGCTGCGGGAGGGCAGGGTACAATGAGCAGTTCTTC
TRBV5-4	TRBJ1-2	NA	few	CASSLQGHDYGYTF	TGTGCCAGCAGCTTGCAGGGGCATGACTATGGCTACACCTTC
TRBV5-1	TRBJ2-5	NA	NA	CASSPPGIQETQYF	TGCGCCAGCAGCCCGCCCGGGATACAAGAGACCCAGTACTTC
TRBV29-1	TRBJ2-3	NA	NA	CSVDTDTQYF	TGCAGCGTTGACACAGATACGCAGTATTTT
TRBV7-2	TRBJ2-3	TRBD1	NA	CASSLGQGIMDTQYF	TGTGCCAGCAGCTTAGGACAGGGTATTATGGATACGCAGTATTTT
TRBV6-1	TRBJ2-3	TRBD1	NA	CASSETDREDTQYF	TGTGCCAGCAGTGAAACGGACAGGGAGGATACGCAGTATTTT
TRBV7-9	TRBJ1-2	NA	few	CASSPDGFRGYTF	TGTGCCAGCAGCCCAGACGGGTTCCGGGGCTACACCTTC
TRBV7-9	TRBJ2-6	NA	NA	CASSTAGTGANVLTF	TGTGCCAGCAGTACGGCAGGGACTGGGGCCAACGTCCTGACTTTC
TRBV9	TRBJ2-7	NA	few	CASSVNEQYF	TGTGCCAGCAGCGTGAACGAGCAGTACTTC
TRBV14	TRBJ2-4	NA	few	CASSQEGSDIQYF	TGTGCCAGCAGCCAAGAAGGCAGCGACATTCAGTACTTC
TRBV4-2	TRBJ1-3	NA	few	CAAGPGNTIYF	TGTGCCGCAGGGCCTGGAAACACCATATATTTT
TRBV20-1	TRBJ2-7	NA	few	CSARASYEQYF	TGCAGTGCTAGGGCTTCCTACGAGCAGTACTTC
TRBV30	TRBJ2-3	NA	few	CAWSVRSRLDTQYF	TGTGCCTGGAGTGTACGGAGTAGGTTGGATACGCAGTATTTT
TRBV30	TRBJ2-7	NA	once	CAWSQGIIHEQYF	TGTGCCTGGAGCCAGGGGATCATCCACGAGCAGTACTTC
TRBV5-1	TRBJ2-1	NA	few	CASSILRGYEQFF	TGCGCCAGCTCCATCCTCCGGGGTTACGAGCAGTTCTTC
TRBV7-2	TRBJ1-5	NA	few	CASSLAASGNQPQHF	TGTGCCAGCAGCTTAGCGGCCTCGGGCAATCAGCCCCAGCATTTT
TRBV7-2	TRBJ2-5	NA	NA	CASSGTNQETQYF	TGTGCCAGCAGCGGTACCAACCAAGAGACCCAGTACTTC
TRBV9	TRBJ2-3	NA	NA	CASSVGGGPGDTQYF	TGTGCCAGCAGCGTAGGGGGCGGGCCGGGAGATACGCAGTATTTT
TRBV4-2	TRBJ1-2	NA	NA	CASSQASGGGYTF	TGTGCCAGCAGCCAAGCCTCCGGGGGTGGCTACACCTTC
TRBV30	TRBJ1-1	NA	few	CAWSVTGYTEAFF	TGTGCCTGGAGTGTAACGGGATATACTGAAGCTTTCTTT
TRBV30	TRBJ2-5	NA	once	CAWRPWDWAGETQYF	TGTGCCTGGAGGCCGTGGGACTGGGCGGGAGAGACCCAGTACTTC
TRBV23-1	TRBJ2-2	NA	NA	CASSQGGGVTGELFF	TGCGCCAGCAGTCAAGGAGGGGGAGTTACCGGGGAGCTGTTTTTT
TRBV6-1	TRBJ1-1	NA	NA	CASTRHGQLEAFF	TGTGCCAGCACCCGCCATGGGCAGCTTGAAGCTTTCTTT
TRBV7-2	TRBJ2-3	TRBD2	NA	CASSYPSGTSGISTDTQYF	TGTGCCAGCAGCTACCCATCCGGGACTAGCGGGATCAGCACAGATACGCAGTATTTT
TRBV29-1	TRBJ2-1	TRBD1	few	CSAQTQDRGPTNEQFF	TGCAGCGCACAAACCCAAGACAGGGGCCCCACCAATGAGCAGTTCTTC
TRBV7-9	TRBJ2-7	NA	NA	CASSRRGGPDEQYF	TGTGCCAGCAGCCGCCGTGGGGGGCCCGACGAGCAGTACTTC
TRBV15	TRBJ2-2	NA	NA	CATSRPTNTGELFF	TGTGCCACCAGCAGACCGACGAACACCGGGGAGCTGTTTTTT
TRBV20-1	TRBJ1-2	NA	few	CSARVDQGTF	TGCAGTGCTAGAGTTGACCAAGGAACCTTC
TRBV6-6	TRBJ2-5	NA	NA	CASSPPGGETQYF	TGTGCCAGCAGTCCACCTGGGGGGGAGACCCAGTACTTC
TRBV10-3	TRBJ1-2	TRBD1	NA	CAISGTGELDGYTF	TGTGCCATCAGTGGGACAGGGGAGCTGGATGGCTACACCTTC
TRBV29-1	TRBJ2-7	TRBD2	few	CSVGPSGYEQYF	TGCAGCGTTGGTCCTAGCGGGTACGAGCAGTACTTC
TRBV29-1	TRBJ2-7	TRBD2	NA	CSVGSGRTTYEQYF	TGCAGCGTCGGGAGCGGGAGGACTACTTACGAGCAGTACTTC
TRBV30	TRBJ2-6	NA	NA	CAWSVSWAGANVLTF	TGTGCCTGGAGTGTCTCGTGGGCTGGGGCCAACGTCCTGACTTTC
TRBV7-2	TRBJ2-7	NA	few	CASSLSVTRGYEQYF	TGTGCCAGCAGCTTATCCGTGACTAGGGGCTACGAGCAGTACTTC
TRBV25-1	TRBJ2-6	TRBD1	NA	CASSAGTGISGANVLTF	TGTGCCAGCAGTGCAGGGACAGGGATTTCTGGGGCCAACGTCCTGACTTTC
TRBV28	TRBJ2-1	TRBD2	few	CASSHLAGVSYNEQFF	TGTGCCAGCAGTCATCTAGCGGGTGTTTCCTACAATGAGCAGTTCTTC
TRBV2	TRBJ2-5	NA	NA	CASSVVGEETQYF	TGTGCCAGCAGTGTGGTTGGGGAAGAGACCCAGTACTTC
TRBV29-1	TRBJ2-4	NA	NA	CSVMGQAAHIQYF	TGCAGCGTTATGGGACAAGCTGCCCACATTCAGTACTTC
TRBV27	TRBJ2-7	NA	NA	CASSLATGWREQYF	TGTGCCAGCAGTTTAGCTACAGGGTGGAGGGAGCAGTACTTC
TRBV30	TRBJ2-7	TRBD1	NA	CAWSPDRGASYEQYF	TGTGCCTGGAGCCCAGACAGGGGGGCGTCCTACGAGCAGTACTTC